This is a list of T cell receptor beta chains from one sample in a study of T cells in Graves' hyperthyroidism and ophthalmopathy. One entry per CDR3 protein, called by TCRdb with MiXCR from the multiplex PCR reads. The table includes 550,000 to 850,000 distinct CDR3 sequences, approximately 18% detected once. The sequenced sample was blood. The receptors stem from a woman in her forties or fifties with Graves' hyperthyroidism that later progressed to Graves' ophthalmopathy. CDR3s include the opening cysteine and the closing phenylalanine or tryptophan. A D gene is named only where the DNA matches it firmly. Clone sizes are given selectively: once, few, many, or a class where the clone is expanded.

many	TRBV30	TRBD2	TRBJ2-7	TGTGCCTGGAAAGTAGCGGGGGAAAACTACGAGCAGTACTTC	CAWKVAGENYEQYF
.	TRBV20-1	.	TRBJ2-7	TGCAGTGCTAGAGCCCTAGGTCCAGGCGCGACCTACGAGCAGTACTTC	CSARALGPGATYEQYF
many	TRBV11-3	TRBD2	TRBJ2-1	TGTGCCAGCAGCCAAGTCGGGGGGGCAGTTGAGCAGTTCTTC	CASSQVGGAVEQFF
many	TRBV10-2	TRBD1	TRBJ2-7	TGCGCCAGCGCAGACCGACAGGGAAACTACGAGCAGTACTTC	CASADRQGNYEQYF
many	TRBV7-8	.	TRBJ2-3	TGTGCCAGCAGGATCGCAGGGGCATATAGCACAGATACGCAGTATTTT	CASRIAGAYSTDTQYF
few	TRBV29-1	TRBD1	TRBJ2-5	TGCAGCGTCGGACCCCCGACAGGGGGCGGTGAGACCCAGTACTTC	CSVGPPTGGGETQYF
few	TRBV2	.	TRBJ2-1	TGTGCCAGCAGTGACCCCGGGGACCCAGGGTCCGATGAGCAGTTCTTC	CASSDPGDPGSDEQFF
.	TRBV14	.	TRBJ2-7	TGTGCCAGCAGCGAGCGGACCTCTAGCGAGCAGTACTTC	CASSERTSSEQYF
many	TRBV5-1	TRBD2	TRBJ2-7	TGTGCCAGCAGCTTAGCGGGGTCCTACGAGCAGTACTTC	CASSLAGSYEQYF
few	TRBV6-6	TRBD1	TRBJ1-6	TGTGCCAGCAGTTACGGGACAGGGGGATTCCCCCTCCACTTT	CASSYGTGGFPLHF
.	TRBV6-1	.	TRBJ1-6	TGTGCCAGCAGTCTAGGACCCGGAAATTCACCCCTCCACTTT	CASSLGPGNSPLHF
many	TRBV12-5	TRBD1	TRBJ1-1	TGTGCTAGTGGTTTGGGAACAGGGGCGACTGAAGCTTTCTTT	CASGLGTGATEAFF
many	TRBV11-1	.	TRBJ1-6	TGTGCCAGCAAACTAGGGTCGGACAATTCACCCCTCCACTTT	CASKLGSDNSPLHF
.	TRBV10-1	.	TRBJ1-1	TGCGCCAGCAGTGATAGGAGATTTGAAGCTTTCTTT	CASSDRRFEAFF
few	TRBV20-1	.	TRBJ1-1	TGCAGTGCTAGAAACCCGGGACAAAAGAACACTGAAGCTTTCTTT	CSARNPGQKNTEAFF
.	TRBV5-6	.	TRBJ2-2	TGTGCCAGCAGAATCAGGGGTCGAGACACCGGGGAGCTGTTTTTT	CASRIRGRDTGELFF
many	TRBV3-1	.	TRBJ2-3	TGTGCCAGCAGCCAAGTTTGGGCCACCAGCACAGATACGCAGTATTTT	CASSQVWATSTDTQYF
many	TRBV5-1	.	TRBJ1-1	TGCGCCAGCAGCTTGGAAGACAACACTGAAGCTTTCTTT	CASSLEDNTEAFF
few	TRBV18	.	TRBJ2-2	TGTGCCACCTCTCAGGGGCCGAACACCGGGGAGCTGTTTTTT	CATSQGPNTGELFF
.	TRBV6-2/TRBV6-3	.	TRBJ2-1	TGTGCCAGCAGCACCAGTCGTCCCCATGAGCAGTTCTTC	CASSTSRPHEQFF
.	TRBV6-1	.	TRBJ1-2	TGTGCCAGCAGTCTCGGTAGGGACCATGGCTACACCTTC	CASSLGRDHGYTF
many	TRBV20-1	.	TRBJ2-7	TGCAGTCAAAGTGGAGGGGCCACCTACGAGCAGTACTTC	CSQSGGATYEQYF
.	TRBV6-5	TRBD1	TRBJ1-1	TGTGCCAGCAGTTACTCCTACAGGGGGCTCACTGAAGCTTTCTTT	CASSYSYRGLTEAFF
.	TRBV4-1	.	TRBJ1-3	TGCGCCAGCAGCCAAGATCGGGCCTCAGGGATCTCGTCTGGAAACACCATATATTTT	CASSQDRASGISSGNTIYF
few	TRBV12-5	TRBD1	TRBJ2-3	TGTGCTAGTGGCAAAGCGACAGGGGCATACACAGATACGCAGTATTTT	CASGKATGAYTDTQYF
many	TRBV20-1	TRBD2	TRBJ2-1	TGCAGTGCTAGCCGGGGGGGCCCCTACAATGAGCAGTTCTTC	CSASRGGPYNEQFF
few	TRBV20-1	TRBD1	TRBJ1-1	TGCAGTGCCTTGATCCCGGGACAGGGTAATATGAACACTGAAGCTTTCTTT	CSALIPGQGNMNTEAFF
many	TRBV5-1	.	TRBJ2-3	TGCGCCAGCAGCTTGGAGGGTAATACGCAGTATTTT	CASSLEGNTQYF
.	TRBV10-3	TRBD1	TRBJ2-2	TGTGCCATCAGTGAGCCTAGGAGACAGGGCGAGGAGCTGTTTTTT	CAISEPRRQGEELFF
.	TRBV6-2/TRBV6-3	.	TRBJ2-1	TGTGCCAGCAGTCCTCGGGTTGGGTTTAATGAGCAGTTCTTC	CASSPRVGFNEQFF
many	TRBV2	.	TRBJ1-1	TGTGCCAGCAGTGAAGACAGGGCTACGAACACTGAAGCTTTCTTT	CASSEDRATNTEAFF
many	TRBV6-6	TRBD1	TRBJ2-7	TGTGCCAGCAGTTACTCGGGACAGTTAATCTCCTACGAGCAGTACTTC	CASSYSGQLISYEQYF
.	TRBV29-1	.	TRBJ2-2	TGCAGCGTTGAAGATATAACCGGGGAGCTGTTTTTT	CSVEDITGELFF
.	TRBV7-8	.	TRBJ2-3	TGTGCCAGCAGCTTCGCAGGGGCAGATACGCAGTATTTT	CASSFAGADTQYF
few	TRBV27	.	TRBJ1-5	TGTGCCAGCAGTTTAGTGGCAGGGGAGGCCTATAGCAATCAGCCCCAGCATTTT	CASSLVAGEAYSNQPQHF
.	TRBV29-1	.	TRBJ2-7	TGCAGCGTTGATGGTCGGCAGTACTTC	CSVDGRQYF
.	TRBV9	TRBD1	TRBJ2-2	TGTGCCAGCAGCGGGGGAATGACAGGGAGGAACACCGGGGAGCTGTTTTTT	CASSGGMTGRNTGELFF
few	TRBV20-1	.	TRBJ1-5	TGCAGTGCCCACTATTCCGGGCAGCCCCAGCATTTT	CSAHYSGQPQHF
few	TRBV7-2	TRBD1	TRBJ1-2	TGTGCCAGCAGCCAACCAGGGGGACAGACGGAGGGCTACACCTTC	CASSQPGGQTEGYTF
.	TRBV6-1	.	TRBJ1-5	TGTGCCAGCAGCGATGGACACTTTAGCAATCAGCTCCAGCATTTT	CASSDGHFSNQLQHF
few	TRBV19	TRBD1	TRBJ1-2	TGTGCCAGTAGTACGGACAGGGAAATGGATGGCTACACCTTC	CASSTDREMDGYTF
.	TRBV11-2	.	TRBJ1-4	TGTGCCAGCAGCACGACAGGTGGGGGGAGTGAAAAACTGTTTTTT	CASSTTGGGSEKLFF
few	TRBV3-1	.	TRBJ2-6	TGTGCCAGCAGCCAATCTGCTGGGGCCAACGTCCTGACTTTC	CASSQSAGANVLTF
many	TRBV18	TRBD1	TRBJ1-1	TGTGCCAGCTCACCTCAGGGGGCGCTGAACACTGAAGCTTTCTTT	CASSPQGALNTEAFF
few	TRBV6-1	TRBD1	TRBJ2-7	TGTGCCAGCATCGGGGACAGGGTTCCCTACGAGCAGTACTTC	CASIGDRVPYEQYF
.	TRBV7-2	TRBD2	TRBJ2-1	TGTGCCAGCAGCTTAGATGGCGGGGGGGCCCGGGATGAGCGGTTCTTC	CASSLDGGGARDERFF
few	TRBV9	.	TRBJ2-3	TGTGCCAGCAGCGTGGGCAGCGGACAGTGGCAACAGGATACGCAGTATTTT	CASSVGSGQWQQDTQYF
.	TRBV25-1	.	TRBJ1-2	TGTGCCAGCACCTCGGTGAGGGGCGCTCGCACCTTC	CASTSVRGARTF
.	TRBV20-1	TRBD1	TRBJ1-5	TGCAGTGCTAGATCCGGACAGGGGAATCAGCCCCAGCATTTT	CSARSGQGNQPQHF
many	TRBV30	.	TRBJ2-2	TGTGCCTGGAGTGTACTGCTGACGAACACCGGGGAGCTGTTTTTT	CAWSVLLTNTGELFF
many	TRBV7-2	.	TRBJ2-2	TGTGCCAGCAGCTTACGCAGGGACGGCGGGGAGCTGTTTTTT	CASSLRRDGGELFF
many	TRBV6-2/TRBV6-3	TRBD1	TRBJ1-1	TGTGCCAGCAGACATCGGGACAGGGCCATGAACACTGAAGCTTTCTTT	CASRHRDRAMNTEAFF
.	TRBV7-9	.	TRBJ2-3	TGTGCCAGCCGAGGGGCTAGCGGCACAGATACGCAGTATTTT	CASRGASGTDTQYF